These 18 T cell receptor beta chains were sequenced from one sample in a study of cytomegalovirus exposure and HLA in healthy donors. Libraries were prepared by immunoSEQ multiplex PCR; TCRdb keeps only in-frame clonotypes and omits some of them. Of 150,000 to 200,000 clones listed, 75% to 90% are singletons. Material: PBMCs. All receptors come from a man aged 18 to 29 in good health and CMV-seropositive.

The V call is TRBV28, the J call TRBJ1-3, with a weak D call TRBD1 (5 bases). This CDR3 spans 16 amino acids. Trimming took off 2 bases at V and 4 bases at J, with 15 bases between the two ends. CDR1 is MDHEN and CDR2 is SYDVKM in the germline V gene. The CDR3 here is CASSLPPGSGGNTIYF. As DNA, the CDR3 is TGTGCCAGCAGTTTACCGCCAGGGTCCGGAGGAAACACCATATATTTT.

This clone is a singleton in its sample. This chain uses TRBV5-6 with TRBJ2-1; 12 bases are a match to TRBD2. With V trimmed by 1 base and J by 2 bases, 1 base remained unmatched. There are 16 residues in the CDR3. Germline-derived CDR1 and CDR2 are SGHDT and YYEEEE. The CDR3, as DNA: TGTGCCAGCAGCTTGTGGACTAGCGGGGCCTACAATGAGCAGTTCTTC. The encoded protein is CASSLWTSGAYNEQFF.

The chain employs TRBV27 and TRBJ2-2, with 7 bases identical to TRBD1. V was clipped by 6 bases and J by 1 base; unmatched bases: 11. The CDR3 extends over 17 amino acids. The germline gives CDR1 MNHEY, CDR2 SMNVEV (reference sequence). CDR3 in DNA: TGTGCCAGCAGCCGATTGACAGGGACATTGAACACCGGGGAGCTGTTTTTT. This codes for CASSRLTGTLNTGELFF.

The rearrangement links TRBV27 to TRBJ2-5; TRBD2 matches 7 bases. The CDR3 has 15 residues. Germline V gene sequence: CDR1 MNHEY, CDR2 SMNVEV (reference sequence). V was pared by 2 bases and J by 5 bases, with 8 bases of the junction left unmatched. CDR3 protein: CASSLSGLVTETQYF. In nucleotides, the CDR3 is TGTGCCAGCAGTTTAAGCGGACTAGTTACGGAGACCCAGTACTTC.

This chain joins TRBV4-3 and TRBJ1-1; D gene uncertain. CDR1 and CDR2 (germline): LGHNA, YSLEER. CDR3 size: 13 residues. V was shortened by 1 base and J by 6 bases, with 9 bases between the two germline ends. The CDR3 sequence is CASSQVSTSEAFF. DNA of the CDR3: TGCGCCAGCAGCCAAGTATCTACGTCTGAAGCTTTCTTT.

The chain joins TRBV21-1 to TRBJ2-5; the table's TRBD2 call for D was not verified on the DNA. TRBV21-1 is described as a pseudogene. The CDR3 length is 13 residues. The DNA of the CDR3 is TGTGCCAGCAGCACCGGTGGAGGGGAGACCCAGTACTTC. This codes for CASSTGGGETQYF.

This clone was detected once. The CDR3 nucleotides read TGTGCCAGCAGCGGACTCTCGAACACTGAAGCTTTCTTT. This gives the protein CASSGLSNTEAFF. The chain combines TRBV5-6 with TRBJ1-1; no reliable D call. V was pared by 4 bases and J by 1 base, with 8 bases between. Germline values: CDR1 SGHDT, CDR2 YYEEEE. The CDR3 length is 13 residues.

This clone appeared once. The genes are TRBV29-1 and TRBJ2-4; a possible D gene is TRBD2 (5 bases). V was cut by 8 bases and J by 3 bases, with 14 bases left in between. This CDR3 is 13 amino acids long. Germline CDR1 is SQVTM and CDR2 is ANQGSEA. The CDR3: CSRGAEDKNIQYF. CDR3 in DNA: TGCAGCCGGGGAGCCGAGGACAAAAACATTCAGTACTTC.

DNA for the CDR3: TGCGCCAGCAGCCCCGGAGGGGAGACATACGAGCAGTACTTC. It encodes CASSPGGETYEQYF. The genes are TRBV5-1 and TRBJ2-7, with D possibly matching TRBD2 (6 bases). Germline CDR1 SGHRS, CDR2 YFSETQ. The CDR3 runs to 14 residues. Trimming took 4 bases from V and 4 from J, leaving 15 bases between them. Full variable domain (remainder filled in from reference TRBV5-1 and TRBJ2-7): KAGVTQTPRYLIKTRGQQVTLSCSPISGHRSVSWYQQTPGQGLQFLFEYFSETQRNKGNFPGRFSGRQFSNSRSEMNVSTLELGDSALYLCASSPGGETYEQYFGPGTRLTVT.

The chain combines TRBV29-1 with TRBJ1-4, with D possibly TRBD1 on 5 matching bases. The CDR3 runs to 15 residues. Germline V gene data show CDR1 as SQVTM and CDR2 as ANQGSEA. V gave up 6 bases and J gave up 9 bases, with 23 bases separating them. The CDR3 region is CSVTESLAGRKKLFF. The DNA of the CDR3 is TGCAGCGTCACTGAGTCGTTGGCAGGGCGGAAAAAACTGTTTTTT.

The V gene is TRBV7-9, the J gene TRBJ1-2, with TRBD1 matching 8 bases. The ends lost 3 bases at V and 8 bases at J; junction bases unmatched: 5. Germline V gene data show CDR1 as SEHNR and CDR2 as FQNEAQ (reference sequence). The CDR3 has 13 residues. In nucleotides, the CDR3 is TGTGCCAGCAGCTTCGACAGGGGCAAAGGCTACACCTTC. It is translated as CASSFDRGKGYTF.

As DNA, the CDR3 is TGTGCCAGCAGCGTAGACCCAACAGTGCCGCAGCCCCAGCATTTT. Its protein is CASSVDPTVPQPQHF. This chain uses TRBV9 with TRBJ1-5; no firm D call. Germline values: CDR1 SGDLS, CDR2 YYNGEE. The CDR3 spans 15 residues. Between the trimmed V and J ends, which lost 0 bases and 7 bases, there was a span of 14 bases. The full variable domain, completed using reference TRBV9 and TRBJ1-5, is DSGVTQTPKHLITATGQRVTLRCSPRSGDLSVYWYQQSLDQGLQFLIQYYNGEERAKGNILERFSAQQFPDLHSELNLSSLELGDSALYFCASSVDPTVPQPQHFGDGTRLSIL.

The CDR3 loop reads CASSKYLGQGSSGANVLTF. The DNA of the CDR3 is TGTGCCAGCAGTAAGTACCTGGGACAGGGGTCCTCTGGGGCCAACGTCCTGACTTTC. The chain is built from TRBV27 and TRBJ2-6; TRBD1 matches 10 bases. Per the germline V gene, CDR1 is MNHEY and CDR2 is SMNVEV (reference sequence). The ends lost 5 bases at V and 0 bases at J; junction bases unmatched: 10. This CDR3 comprises 19 residues.

This chain connects TRBV29-1 to TRBJ1-2, with 11 positions matching TRBD1. With 2 bases clipped from V and 4 bases from J, the junction kept 3 bases outside the gene matches. Per the germline V gene, CDR1 is SQVTM and CDR2 is ANQGSEA. The CDR3 length is 14 residues. DNA for the CDR3: TGCAGCGTTGAACCGGGACAGGGGGGCTATGGCTACACCTTC. This translates into CSVEPGQGGYGYTF.

The chain has TRBV7-2 and TRBJ1-5; no definite D call. This CDR3 region has 15 residues. Germline loops: CDR1 SGHTA, CDR2 FQGNSA. The V end was cut by 5 bases, the J end by 0 bases, with 11 bases between. The DNA for the CDR3 is TGTGCCAGCAGCACCAACAGTTATAGCAATCAGCCCCAGCATTTT. Amino acid sequence: CASSTNSYSNQPQHF. Drawing the rest from reference TRBV7-2 and TRBJ1-5, the complete variable domain is GAGVSQSPSNKVTEKGKDVELRCDPISGHTALYWYRQSLGQGLEFLIYFQGNSAPDKSGLPSDRFSAERTGGSVSTLTIQRTQQEDSAVYLCASSTNSYSNQPQHFGDGTRLSIL.

The sample holds a few counts of this clone. The chain is built from TRBV13 and TRBJ2-7; no clear D gene. Trimming shortened V by 5 bases and J by 6 bases, and 11 bases separated the two germline ends. The CDR3 covers 12 residues. In germline, CDR1 is PRHDT, CDR2 FYEKMQ (reference sequence). This CDR3 reads CASSLRQAEQYF. The CDR3 region has the DNA TGTGCCAGCAGCCTCAGACAAGCCGAGCAGTACTTC. Based on the CDR3 plus reference TRBV13 and TRBJ2-7, the full variable domain is AAGVIQSPRHLIKEKRETATLKCYPIPRHDTVYWYQQGPGQDPQFLISFYEKMQSDKGSIPDRFSAQQFSDYHSELNMSSLELGDSALYFCASSLRQAEQYFGPGTRLTVT.

V is TRBV25-1 and J is TRBJ2-5; D not resolved. V gave up 7 bases and J gave up 5 bases, with 14 bases separating them. CDR1 is MGHDK, CDR2 SYGVNS, per germline. CDR3 length equals 13 residues. For the CDR3, the DNA is TGTGCCAGCACGGATGGGCCCATTGAGACCCAGTACTTC. Amino acid sequence: CASTDGPIETQYF.

This clone rates as medium-sized. The V gene is TRBV2, the J gene TRBJ1-5, with D perhaps matching TRBD1 (5 bases). V lost 6 bases and J lost 2, with 23 bases in between. The CDR3 has 18 amino acids. The V gene's germline CDR1 is SNHLY and CDR2 FYNNEI. CDR3 bases: TGTGCCAGCAGCGGTGGCCAGGGCCTAATTATAGGCAATCAGCCCCAGCATTTT. This translates into CASSGGQGLIIGNQPQHF.